This T cell receptor (beta chain) emerged from a study of metastatic and nonmetastatic thyroid tumors. General study results and limits: It was reported that TCR beta diversity was significantly higher in malignant thyroid tumors than benign nodules, in blood and tumor.

About this clone: The antigen is undetermined.

Authors' methods: The authors used CDR3 differences across clinicopathological groups to build a distant-metastasis classifier for papillary thyroid cancer. TCRdb redid the clone calls on the PCR reads using MiXCR. TCRdb's processing, not the authors', yielded these V and J calls. Of 40,000 or so clones listed, roughly 50% are singletons. This CDR3 has 15 amino acids. Germline V CDR1 and CDR2: SGDLS, YYNGEE. The ends were cut back, 0 bases at V and 0 bases at J, with 9 bases in the middle. Among the patients, none had received any treatment before thyroid surgery. V is TRBV9 and J is TRBJ1-1; no clear D gene. Sample: tumor tissue. This sequence originates from a male donor with papillary thyroid cancer or a benign thyroid nodule (not recorded which). Some clones in this sample may be carry-over from other donors' samples. CDR3 loop: CASSVDPSMNTEAFF. CDR3 coding DNA: TGTGCCAGCAGCGTAGATCCCAGCATGAACACTGAAGCTTTCTTT.